The TCR beta chain under discussion was sequenced for a study of T cell clones after liver transplantation. On the study more broadly: As an antigen-independent comparator, third-party-reactive TCRbeta sequences came from pre-transplant mixed lymphocyte reactions.

Some clones are missing from TCRdb's copy, which holds only in-frame ones; the method was immunoSEQ multiplex PCR. The sample shows roughly 100,000 clones, about 81% of them seen only once. Germline-derived CDR1 and CDR2 are MNHEY and SMNVEV (reference sequence). Trimming took 3 bases from V and 1 from J, leaving 13 bases between them. The CDR3 runs to 17 residues. The sequencing here drew on CD4+ T cells from blood, taken approximately 45 months after liver transplant. The rearrangement uses TRBV27 and TRBJ2-6; D not certain. The source of this sequence is a human patient who received a liver transplant. A subset of T cells may come from the graft donor. As DNA, the CDR3 is TGTGCCAGCAGTTTGGACGTTCGTCGATCTGGGGCCAACGTCCTGACTTTC. The encoded protein is CASSLDVRRSGANVLTF.